This passage covers 27 T cell receptor beta chains from one sample sequenced in a study of CD8+ T cells in alopecia areata. The sequencing template was cDNA reverse transcribed from extracted RNA. TCRdb's table, derived via immunoSEQ multiplex PCR, lists solely in-frame clones and lacks some. Among some 170,000 clones listed, approximately 56% were seen once. Source: CD4+ T cells sorted from blood, taken at week 0. These receptors originate from a human donor with alopecia areata.

This rearrangement joins TRBV30 to TRBJ2-2; D unclear. The CDR3 loop spans 16 amino acids. Germline CDR1 and CDR2: GTSNPN and SVGIG (reference sequence). The V end lost 0 bases, the J end lost 0 bases, and 11 bases lay between the germline ends. The CDR3 sequence: CAWSVQGGTNTGELFF. The CDR3 nucleotides are TGTGCCTGGAGTGTACAAGGCGGCACGAACACCGGGGAGCTGTTTTTT.

This clone showed up just a few times. This rearrangement joins TRBV19 to TRBJ1-4; unclear D gene. CDR3 length: 15 residues. Trimming removed 1 base at V and 0 bases at J, with 6 bases between. In germline, CDR1 is LNHDA, CDR2 SQIVND (reference sequence). CDR3 sequence (DNA): TGTGCCAGTAGTATAGTCAAAGCAACTAATGAAAAACTGTTTTTT. Translated: CASSIVKATNEKLFF.

This clone turned up a few times. This same CDR3 is encoded by further DNA sequences in the sample. The V call is TRBV27, the J call TRBJ1-2, with D maybe TRBD1 (5 bases). This CDR3 has 13 amino acids. Germline assignment: CDR1 MNHEY and CDR2 SMNVEV (reference sequence). The germline V and J ends were trimmed by 5 bases and 0 bases, with 7 bases remaining between them. The CDR3 DNA reads TGTGCCAGCAGTCGGACATCTAACTATGGCTACACCTTC. This translates into CASSRTSNYGYTF.

This clone came up a few times. The chain joins TRBV7-8 to TRBJ1-5, with TRBD1 as a possible D gene (5 bases). This CDR3 has 13 residues. V gave up 4 bases and J gave up 4 bases, with 8 bases separating them. Germline V CDR1 and CDR2: SGHVS, FQNEAQ. Here the CDR3 DNA reads TGTGCCAGCAGCTGGGACCCTAATCAGCCCCAGCATTTT. This codes for CASSWDPNQPQHF. The full variable domain, in which reference TRBV7-8 and TRBJ1-5 provide the parts outside the CDR3, is GAGVSQSPRYKVAKRGQDVALRCDPISGHVSLFWYQQALGQGPEFLTYFQNEAQLDKSGLPSDRFFAERPEGSVSTLKIQRTQQEDSAVYLCASSWDPNQPQHFGDGTRLSIL.

The chain combines TRBV4-1 with TRBJ2-7, with D possibly being TRBD1 (6 bases). The CDR3 contains 14 residues. Germline V CDR1 and CDR2: MGHRA, YSYEKL. Trimming pared 3 bases from V and 3 bases from J, leaving 12 bases between. CDR3: CASSQQLTGYEQYF. Written as DNA, the CDR3 is TGCGCCAGCAGCCAGCAGCTGACAGGCTACGAGCAGTACTTC.

The chain links TRBV30 to TRBJ1-2, with D uncertain. Germline V CDR1 and CDR2: GTSNPN, SVGIG (reference sequence). This CDR3 is 14 amino acids long. The V end lost 2 bases, the J end lost 2 bases, and 12 bases lay between the germline ends. CDR3 amino acids: CAWSREVSNYGYTF. CDR3 DNA: TGTGCCTGGAGTCGAGAGGTTTCGAACTATGGCTACACCTTC.

The table lists this clone with a count of one. CDR3 sequence (DNA): TGCGCCAGCAGCCTGGACAGGGGGCGGTTCGGGGAGCTGTTTTTT. Encoded protein: CASSLDRGRFGELFF. The chain uses TRBV5-1 and TRBJ2-2; TRBD1 aligns across 11 bases. Germline CDR1 and CDR2: SGHRS and YFSETQ. Germline trimming cut 4 bases from V and 7 bases from J; bases unmatched to any gene: 6. CDR3 length: 15 amino acids.

This clone was counted only a few times. V is TRBV6-1 and J is TRBJ1-1, with 8 bases that match TRBD1. V shed 3 bases and J 5 bases; nucleotides not matched to a gene: 8. Germline assignment: CDR1 MNHNS and CDR2 SASEGT. The CDR3 is made up of 15 amino acids. CDR3 nucleotides: TGTGCCAGCAGTGAGTTGACAGGGGCCGGGACTGAAGCTTTCTTT. Translating it yields CASSELTGAGTEAFF.

The gene calls are TRBV2 and TRBJ2-2, with 7 bases aligning to TRBD2. Per the germline V gene, CDR1 is SNHLY and CDR2 is FYNNEI. V trimming: 10 bases; J trimming: 3 bases; junction bases outside the gene matches: 2. The CDR3 contains 12 residues. Here the CDR3 reads CATAGDTGELFF. The CDR3 DNA reads TGTGCCACCGCGGGGGACACCGGGGAGCTGTTTTTT.

The rearrangement links TRBV5-1 to TRBJ1-2; 7 bases align to TRBD1. Germline CDR1 reads SGHRS; CDR2 reads YFSETQ. The junction had 9 bases not matched to a gene; V was cut back by 3 bases and J by 4 bases. This CDR3 region has 15 residues. The chain's CDR3 is CASSSTGSGSYGYTF. CDR3 DNA sequence: TGCGCCAGCAGCTCGACAGGGTCGGGGAGCTATGGCTACACCTTC. The variable domain in full, completed from reference TRBV5-1 and TRBJ1-2, reads KAGVTQTPRYLIKTRGQQVTLSCSPISGHRSVSWYQQTPGQGLQFLFEYFSETQRNKGNFPGRFSGRQFSNSRSEMNVSTLELGDSALYLCASSSTGSGSYGYTFGSGTRLTVV.

The V and J genes are TRBV27 and TRBJ2-7, with 7 nucleotides matching TRBD1. CDR3 length: 15 residues. Germline values: CDR1 MNHEY, CDR2 SMNVEV (reference sequence). The J segment lost 3 bases and the V segment lost 0 bases, leaving 5 bases of the junction unmatched. CDR3 loop: CASSLSGTAIYEQYF. The CDR3, as DNA: TGTGCCAGCAGTTTATCAGGGACAGCGATCTACGAGCAGTACTTC.

This clone appeared a single time. Here the CDR3 DNA reads TGCAGCGTTGAGAGAAGCGGGGGGGCGAATGAGCAGTTCTTC. Translating it yields CSVERSGGANEQFF. The chain couples TRBV29-1 to TRBJ2-1, with 10 bases that match TRBD2. This CDR3 is 14 amino acids long. CDR1 is SQVTM, CDR2 ANQGSEA, per germline. V lost 3 bases, J lost 7 bases, and 6 bases stayed unmatched.

The chain is built from TRBV29-1 and TRBJ1-5; D might be TRBD1 (5 bases). This CDR3 is 13 amino acids long. Trimming removed 4 bases at V and 6 bases at J, with 13 bases between. Germline assignment: CDR1 SQVTM and CDR2 ANQGSEA. This CDR3 reads CSVVQGKGQPQHF. In DNA, the CDR3 is TGCAGCGTTGTTCAGGGAAAAGGTCAGCCCCAGCATTTT.

The chain has TRBV30 and TRBJ2-2; maybe TRBD2 (5 bases). This CDR3 comprises 13 residues. In germline, CDR1 is GTSNPN, CDR2 SVGIG (reference sequence). Trimming shortened V by 0 bases and J by 8 bases, and 10 bases separated the two germline ends. CDR3 DNA sequence: TGTGCCTGGAGTGTGGTACGGGAAGGGGAGCTGTTTTTT. Its protein product is CAWSVVREGELFF.

This chain uses TRBV6-5 with TRBJ2-6; no definite D call. With 6 bases removed from V and 0 bases from J, the gap between germline ends came to 6 bases. There are 14 residues in the CDR3. The germline V gene encodes CDR1 MNHEY and CDR2 SVGAGI. Written as DNA, the CDR3 is TGTGCCAGCAGGTACCTCTCTGGGGCCAACGTCCTGACTTTC. This translates into CASRYLSGANVLTF.

The CDR3 spells CAWRELRNEKLFF. The CDR3 DNA reads as TGTGCCTGGAGAGAGCTACGAAATGAAAAACTGTTTTTT. J is TRBJ1-4 and V is TRBV30, with no clear D. Germline CDR1 GTSNPN, CDR2 SVGIG (reference sequence). V was clipped by 3 bases and J by 5 bases, with 10 bases between them. The CDR3 spans 13 residues.

The chain combines TRBV7-9 with TRBJ2-6; 7 nucleotides agree with TRBD1. In germline, CDR1 is SEHNR, CDR2 FQNEAQ (reference sequence). This CDR3 is 14 amino acids long. Unmatched junction bases numbered 9, after V lost 5 bases and J lost 11 bases. CDR3 in DNA: TGTGCCAGCAGCGAACGGACAGGAGTCGACGTCCTGACTTTC. Encoded protein: CASSERTGVDVLTF.

CDR3 DNA sequence: TGTGCCAGCCAGCTAACAGGTTCAACTAATGAAAAACTGTTTTTT. Encoded protein: CASQLTGSTNEKLFF. This chain links TRBV6-1 with TRBJ1-4, with D possibly TRBD1 on 5 matching bases. Deletions cut 8 bases from V and 0 bases from J, with 13 bases between. Looked up from germline, CDR1 is MNHNS and CDR2 is SASEGT. The CDR3 covers 15 residues.

This sequence joins TRBV29-1 and TRBJ2-1; TRBD1 is a possible D gene (7 bases). Per the germline V gene, CDR1 is SQVTM and CDR2 is ANQGSEA. The CDR3 runs 13 residues. V was clipped by 3 bases and J by 7 bases, with 13 bases between them. This CDR3 is CSVDRSGGNEQFF. CDR3 coding DNA: TGCAGCGTTGATCGGTCAGGGGGGAATGAGCAGTTCTTC.

The gene calls are TRBV11-2 and TRBJ1-2; weak D call: TRBD1 (6 bases). In germline, CDR1 is SGHAT, CDR2 FQNNGV. Trimming left V 5 bases short and J 3 bases short, with 13 bases between. This CDR3 contains 14 residues. Here the CDR3 reads CASSARDTYYGYTF. The CDR3 DNA reads as TGTGCCAGCAGCGCCCGGGACACGTACTATGGCTACACCTTC.

The gene calls are TRBV15 and TRBJ1-5; 8 nucleotides match TRBD1. Germline V CDR1 and CDR2: LNHNV, YYDKDF (reference sequence). The trim removed 0 bases at V and 3 bases at J, leaving 4 bases unmatched. This CDR3 contains 16 residues. The CDR3 DNA reads TGTGCCACCAGCAGAGAAGGACAGGGTTTCAATCAGCCCCAGCATTTT. Translation gives CATSREGQGFNQPQHF.

V usage is TRBV2 and J usage is TRBJ1-2; no reliable D call. The CDR3 length is 14 residues. V was clipped by 3 bases and J by 0 bases, with 8 bases between them. Germline-derived CDR1 and CDR2 are SNHLY and FYNNEI. CDR3 sequence (DNA): TGTGCCAGCAGTGACAGGCAAACTAACTATGGCTACACCTTC. Translated, it gives CASSDRQTNYGYTF.

The J gene is TRBJ2-7, the V gene TRBV9, with D perhaps assigned TRBD1 or TRBD2 (5 bases each). V shed 4 bases and J shed 3 bases, with 11 bases lying between them. There are 13 residues in the CDR3. Germline V gene sequence: CDR1 SGDLS, CDR2 YYNGEE. The CDR3 sequence is CASSQPGSYEQYF. Here the CDR3 DNA reads TGTGCCAGCAGCCAGCCAGGGAGCTACGAGCAGTACTTC.

This clone was observed a few times. V gene TRBV30 combines with J gene TRBJ1-5; possibly TRBD1 for D (6 bases). Germline CDR1 reads GTSNPN; CDR2 reads SVGIG (reference sequence). The CDR3 contains 16 residues. Between the trimmed V and J ends, which lost 1 base and 2 bases, there was a span of 15 bases. For the CDR3, the DNA is TGTGCCTGGAGTGCCGCACAGGGTGGGGGCAATCAGCCCCAGCATTTT. It specifies CAWSAAQGGGNQPQHF.

V and J are TRBV29-1 and TRBJ2-2; D is unresolved. The CDR3 is 14 residues long. Germline loops: CDR1 SQVTM, CDR2 ANQGSEA. Trimming took 4 bases from V and 3 from J, leaving 12 bases between them. CDR3 nucleotide sequence: TGCAGCGTTGGGAGATTCCCGGACACCGGGGAGCTGTTTTTT. It codes for CSVGRFPDTGELFF.

This clone came up a few times. The J gene is TRBJ1-5, the V gene TRBV27, with D possibly matching TRBD1 (6 bases). In germline, CDR1 is MNHEY, CDR2 SMNVEV (reference sequence). This CDR3 spans 15 amino acids. Deletions cut 5 bases from V and 3 bases from J, with 14 bases between. CDR3 residues: CASSRSTGPNQPQHF. As DNA, the CDR3 is TGTGCCAGCAGTAGGTCGACAGGCCCCAATCAGCCCCAGCATTTT.

J is TRBJ2-1 and V is TRBV11-2, with a tentative D call TRBD1 (6 bases). The CDR3 is 15 amino acids. Trimming cost V 1 base and J 0 bases, with 7 bases left between them. The germline V gene has CDR1 SGHAT and CDR2 FQNNGV. This CDR3 reads CASSLAGVSYNEQFF. The CDR3 bases are TGTGCCAGCAGCTTAGCAGGGGTCTCCTACAATGAGCAGTTCTTC.